These 2 T cell receptor beta chains share one sample of origin, sequenced in a study of blood T cell repertoires in COVID-19. The protocol was immunoSEQ multiplex PCR, while the TCRdb copy is restricted to in-frame clones and leaves out a portion. The repertoire consists of fewer than 250,000 clones, with approximately 84% occurring once and the leading ten covering around 3.5%. Sample: PBMCs or T cells enriched from blood (not recorded which). These receptors were taken from a woman in her 30s who had recovered from COVID-19.

V gene TRBV5-1 combines with J gene TRBJ1-2; D ambiguous. Germline CDR1 SGHRS, CDR2 YFSETQ. This CDR3 is built from 14 residues. The V gene lost 1 base and the J gene lost 6 bases, with 13 bases spanning the gap. The CDR3 is CASSLNLAGNGYTF. DNA for the CDR3: TGCGCCAGCAGCTTGAATCTCGCAGGCAATGGCTACACCTTC.

This chain joins TRBV11-1 and TRBJ1-1; 9 bases are shared with TRBD1. Unmatched junction bases numbered 7, after V lost 5 bases and J lost 3 bases. The germline V gene has CDR1 SGHAT and CDR2 FQDESV (reference sequence). The CDR3 loop spans 15 amino acids. Here the CDR3 reads CASSPDRGRDTEAFF. Here the CDR3 DNA reads TGTGCCAGCAGCCCAGACAGGGGGAGGGACACTGAAGCTTTCTTT.